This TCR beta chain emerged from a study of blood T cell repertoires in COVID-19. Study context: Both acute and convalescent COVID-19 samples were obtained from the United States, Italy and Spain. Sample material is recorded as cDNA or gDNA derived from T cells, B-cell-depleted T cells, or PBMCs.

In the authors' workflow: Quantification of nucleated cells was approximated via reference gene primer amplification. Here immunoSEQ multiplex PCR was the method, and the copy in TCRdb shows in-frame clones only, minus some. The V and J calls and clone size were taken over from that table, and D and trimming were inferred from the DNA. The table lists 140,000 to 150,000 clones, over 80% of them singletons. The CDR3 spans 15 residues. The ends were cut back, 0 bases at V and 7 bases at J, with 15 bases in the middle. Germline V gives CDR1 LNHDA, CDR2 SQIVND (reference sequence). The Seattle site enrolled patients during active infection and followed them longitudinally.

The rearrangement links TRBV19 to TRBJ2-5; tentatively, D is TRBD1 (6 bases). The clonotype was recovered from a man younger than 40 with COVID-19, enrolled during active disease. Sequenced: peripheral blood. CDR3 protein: CASSIDNLQGVTQYF. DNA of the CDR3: TGTGCCAGTAGTATAGATAATTTACAGGGTGTGACCCAGTACTTC.